Reported below is one T cell receptor beta chain. V was clipped by 0 bases and J by 8 bases, with 11 bases between them. This CDR3 has 13 amino acids. CDR1 SGHKS and CDR2 YYEKEE come from the germline V gene (reference sequence). Profiling relied on immunoSEQ multiplex PCR, and the TCRdb table lists in-frame clones only, not all of them. The table has fewer than 70,000 clones, 80% to 90% seen once; the top ten hold 9.5% to 15%. The data originate from a study of blood T cell repertoires in COVID-19. Study at large: Both acute and convalescent COVID-19 samples were obtained from the United States, Italy and Spain.

The sample was peripheral blood. The chain recombines TRBV5-5 with TRBJ1-2, with D maybe TRBD1 (6 bases). The receptor's source is a human donor in a cohort sampled during active COVID-19. The CDR3 DNA sequence: TGTGCCAGCAGCTTGGTCCAAGGGGGAGGCTACACCTTC. Protein sequence: CASSLVQGGGYTF.